This passage covers 19 T cell receptor beta chains from one sample sequenced in a study of cytotoxic CD8 clonotypes in ibrutinib-treated CLL. Sequencing was performed with immunoSEQ multiplex PCR; in TCRdb, only in-frame clones are kept and a portion is missing. The repertoire holds about 130,000 clones, with around 84% as singletons. Sequenced material: PBMCs, taken after 24 months of ibrutinib treatment. These receptors were taken from a human donor with chronic lymphocytic leukemia.

The chain recombines TRBV20-1 with TRBJ1-2; D not certain. CDR1 and CDR2 from the germline V gene are DFQATT and SNEGSKA (reference sequence). V lost 5 bases and J 7 bases, leaving 11 bases between the germline ends. This CDR3 has 11 amino acids. The CDR3 DNA sequence: TGCAGTGCTTGGGTTGTGGGTGGCTACACCTTC. It specifies CSAWVVGGYTF.

The genes are TRBV16 and TRBJ2-7; 9 bases match TRBD1. V shed 4 bases and J 4 bases; nucleotides not matched to a gene: 2. The CDR3 extends over 13 amino acids. The germline V gene encodes CDR1 KGHSY and CDR2 FQNENV. CDR3 bases: TGTGCCAGCAGCCGGGACAGGGTTTACGAGCAGTACTTC. This translates into CASSRDRVYEQYF.

CDR3 sequence reads: CASSLYGGELETQYF. The DNA for the CDR3 is TGTGCCAGCAGCTTATACGGGGGGGAGTTAGAGACCCAGTACTTC. This sequence joins TRBV7-9 and TRBJ2-5; TRBD2 matches 8 bases. Germline loops: CDR1 SEHNR, CDR2 FQNEAQ (reference sequence). Trimming cost V 2 bases and J 4 bases; bases outside gene matches: 6. The CDR3 has 15 residues.

This chain joins TRBV7-8 and TRBJ2-1, with D uncertain. Germline CDR1 is SGHVS and CDR2 is FQNEAQ. Deletions cut 4 bases from V and 4 bases from J, with 11 bases between. CDR3 length: 14 amino acids. In DNA form, the CDR3 reads TGTGCCAGCAGCTCAGCAGGAATTTACAATGAGCAGTTCTTC. This gives the protein CASSSAGIYNEQFF.

This rearrangement joins TRBV5-1 to TRBJ2-1, with TRBD1 matching over 8 bases. V trimming: 2 bases; J trimming: 8 bases; junction bases outside the gene matches: 9. Germline V gene sequence: CDR1 SGHRS, CDR2 YFSETQ. CDR3 length: 15 residues. Written as DNA, the CDR3 is TGCGCCAGCAGCTTTGACGGGACAGGTACCGATGAGCAGTTCTTC. This sequence encodes CASSFDGTGTDEQFF.

The gene calls are TRBV7-2 and TRBJ1-1; D gene unclear. CDR3 size: 17 residues. Per the germline V gene, CDR1 is SGHTA and CDR2 is FQGNSA. Deletions cut 1 base from V and 2 bases from J, with 17 bases between. The CDR3 protein is CASSLVFRETFNTEAFF. CDR3 nucleotides: TGTGCCAGCAGCTTAGTTTTCCGGGAGACCTTCAACACTGAAGCTTTCTTT.

This clone was picked up one time. This chain joins TRBV5-5 and TRBJ1-2; 9 nucleotides match TRBD1. The V gene's germline CDR1 is SGHKS and CDR2 YYEKEE (reference sequence). J gave up 7 bases and V 2 bases, and 9 bases lay outside the gene matches. The CDR3 spans 15 residues. The CDR3 region is CASSLTGQGIRGYTF. The CDR3 coding sequence is TGTGCCAGCAGCTTAACGGGACAGGGTATTCGTGGCTACACCTTC.

The rearrangement links TRBV6-5 to TRBJ1-2, with D possibly matching TRBD1 (6 bases). The V gene's germline CDR1 is MNHEY and CDR2 SVGAGI. The CDR3 is made up of 14 amino acids. V was cut by 4 bases and J by 8 bases, with 17 bases left in between. The DNA for the CDR3 is TGTGCCAGCAGTTTCGCCAGGGGAACGCGGGGCTACACCTTC. Its protein is CASSFARGTRGYTF.

This sequence joins TRBV18 and TRBJ2-7; 9 bases are a match to TRBD2. Germline V gives CDR1 KGHSH, CDR2 LQKENI. V lost 4 bases, J lost 5 bases, and 3 bases stayed unmatched. This CDR3 comprises 13 residues. CDR3 sequence: CASSQAGGNEQYF. The CDR3 nucleotides read TGTGCCAGCTCACAAGCGGGGGGAAACGAGCAGTACTTC.

V and J are TRBV5-1 and TRBJ1-1; D unresolved. The V gene lost 5 bases and the J gene lost 7 bases, with 18 bases spanning the gap. The germline gives CDR1 SGHRS, CDR2 YFSETQ. The CDR3 covers 14 residues. CDR3 protein: CASRHDGRVGEAFF. The CDR3 DNA reads TGCGCCAGCAGACACGACGGGAGGGTGGGTGAAGCTTTCTTT.

The chain is built from TRBV15 and TRBJ2-7; D perhaps matches TRBD2 (6 bases). The germline CDR1 and CDR2 sequences are LNHNV and YYDKDF (reference sequence). V was pared by 3 bases and J by 0 bases, with 15 bases between. The CDR3 consists of 16 residues. CDR3 DNA: TGTGCCACCAGCAGTGGATGGCGGGAAACCTCCTACGAGCAGTACTTC. This gives the protein CATSSGWRETSYEQYF.

The chain carries TRBV14 and TRBJ1-4; perhaps TRBD1 as D (6 bases). This CDR3 has 14 residues. The V gene's germline CDR1 is SGHDN and CDR2 FVKESK. V was cut by 1 base and J by 8 bases, with 11 bases left in between. The DNA of the CDR3 is TGTGCCAGCAGCCAAGTGGGGGCCTGGGAAAAACTGTTTTTT. Encoded protein: CASSQVGAWEKLFF.

The chain links TRBV19 to TRBJ2-5; 7 bases are shared with TRBD1. With 6 bases clipped from V and 5 bases from J, the junction kept 9 bases outside the gene matches. This CDR3 has 14 amino acids. Germline-derived CDR1 and CDR2 are LNHDA and SQIVND (reference sequence). The CDR3 here is CASSAQGTRETQYF. The CDR3 DNA reads as TGTGCCAGTAGCGCACAGGGGACGCGGGAGACCCAGTACTTC.

For this clone: The identical CDR3 is also encoded by other nucleotide sequences in the sample. The rearrangement joins TRBV9 to TRBJ2-3; D gene ambiguous. This CDR3 contains 15 residues. Germline V CDR1 and CDR2: SGDLS, YYNGEE. The V end was cut by 0 bases, the J end by 0 bases, with 8 bases between. CDR3 region: CASSVGGSSTDTQYF. Written as DNA, the CDR3 is TGTGCCAGCAGCGTAGGGGGATCTAGCACAGATACGCAGTATTTT.

This clone was seen just once. An end of the junction does not agree with germline; a read error may underlie this. The gene calls are TRBV7-8 and TRBJ2-1; 10 positions match TRBD1. Germline values: CDR1 SGHVS, CDR2 FQNEAQ. The CDR3 totals 16 residues. CDR3 nucleotide sequence: TGTGCCAGCAGCTTAGTCGGGACAGGGGTCTACAATGAGCAATTCTTC. Translation: CASSLVGTGVYNEQFF.

V is TRBV7-2 and J is TRBJ2-2; 11 positions match TRBD2. Trimming removed 2 bases from V and 4 bases from J; junction bases left unmatched: 3. The CDR3 has 16 residues. CDR1 and CDR2 from the germline V gene are SGHTA and FQGNSA. Here the CDR3 reads CASSLYLAGGTGELFF. CDR3 DNA sequence: TGTGCCAGCAGCTTATATCTAGCGGGGGGCACCGGGGAGCTGTTTTTT.

V usage is TRBV30 and J usage is TRBJ1-1, with D hard to call. With 4 bases removed from V and 2 bases from J, the gap between germline ends came to 11 bases. CDR3 size: 13 residues. Germline V gene data show CDR1 as GTSNPN and CDR2 as SVGIG (reference sequence). The chain's CDR3 is CAWMGYGNTEAFF. CDR3 sequence (DNA): TGTGCCTGGATGGGTTACGGTAACACTGAAGCTTTCTTT.

As DNA, the CDR3 is TGTGCCAGCAGCCCCCTGGGCCAACTAGATACGCAGTATTTT. As protein: CASSPLGQLDTQYF. The gene calls are TRBV9 and TRBJ2-3, with D hard to call. Trimming pared 4 bases from V and 5 bases from J, leaving 14 bases between. The length of the CDR3 is 14 residues. CDR1 and CDR2 from the germline V gene are SGDLS and YYNGEE.

The chain couples TRBV9 to TRBJ1-4; no reliable D call. CDR1 is SGDLS, CDR2 YYNGEE, per germline. CDR3 length equals 16 residues. V was clipped by 4 bases and J by 0 bases, with 13 bases between them. Written as DNA, the CDR3 is TGTGCCAGCAGCCCGGCGATGAGGGCAACTAATGAAAAACTGTTTTTT. This codes for CASSPAMRATNEKLFF.